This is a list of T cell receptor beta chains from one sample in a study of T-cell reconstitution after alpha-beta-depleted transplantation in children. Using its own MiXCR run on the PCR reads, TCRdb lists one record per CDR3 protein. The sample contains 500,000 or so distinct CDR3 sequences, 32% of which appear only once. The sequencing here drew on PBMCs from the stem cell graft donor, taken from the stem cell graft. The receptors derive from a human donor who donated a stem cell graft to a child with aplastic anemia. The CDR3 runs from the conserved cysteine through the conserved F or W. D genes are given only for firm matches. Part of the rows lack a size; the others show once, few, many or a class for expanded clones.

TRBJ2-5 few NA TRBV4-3 TGCGCCAGCAGCCATAGCGGCCAAGAGACCCAGTACTTC CASSHSGQETQYF
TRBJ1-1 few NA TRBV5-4 TGTGCCAGCGCACCTACAGGGAGCCATTTGAACACTGAAGCTTTCTTT CASAPTGSHLNTEAFF
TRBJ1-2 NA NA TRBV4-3 TGCGCCAGCAGCCACTCAGGAGACTATGGCTACACCTTC CASSHSGDYGYTF
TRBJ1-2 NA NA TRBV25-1 TGTGCCAGCAGCGGGGAGTGGGGCTATGGCTACACCTTC CASSGEWGYGYTF
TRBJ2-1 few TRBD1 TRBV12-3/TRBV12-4 TGTGCCAGCAGTTACCGGGACAGGGGGTCCTACAATGAGCAGTTCTTC CASSYRDRGSYNEQFF
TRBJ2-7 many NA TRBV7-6 TGTGCCAGCAGCCCCCAGGGTACACCCCCCTACGAGCAGTACTTC CASSPQGTPPYEQYF
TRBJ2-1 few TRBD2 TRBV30 TGTGCCTGGAGTGTAAGCGGGGTGGTCTCCGATGAGCAGTTCTTC CAWSVSGVVSDEQFF
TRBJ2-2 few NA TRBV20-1 TGCAGTGCTCCCGGTCCCGTGTCGACCGGGGAGCTGTTTTTT CSAPGPVSTGELFF
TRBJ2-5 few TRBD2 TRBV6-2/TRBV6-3 TGTGCCAGCAGTTCCACGGGAGGGCCGGGACTAGCGGGAGGGCCTGAGACCCAGTACTTC CASSSTGGPGLAGGPETQYF
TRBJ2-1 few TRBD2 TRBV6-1 TGTGCCAGCAGTGACCCCTTAGGTGGGAGGGCCGCCAATGAGCAGTTCTTC CASSDPLGGRAANEQFF
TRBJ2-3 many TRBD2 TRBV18 TGTGCCAGCTCACCAGTCCCTAGCGGGAGACCGACAGATACGCAGTATTTT CASSPVPSGRPTDTQYF
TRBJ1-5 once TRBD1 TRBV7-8 TGTGCCAGCAGTCCAGACAGGGACCGGCCCCAGCATTTT CASSPDRDRPQHF
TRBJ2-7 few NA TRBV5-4 TGTGCCAGCAGCCCCCGGGACGGCCGCTACGAGCAGTACTTC CASSPRDGRYEQYF
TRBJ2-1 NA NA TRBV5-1 TGCGCCAGCAGCGACGAGGCCAATTACAATGAGCAGTTCTTC CASSDEANYNEQFF
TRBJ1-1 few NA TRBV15 TGTGCCACCAGGTCCAGCGAGAGGACTGAAGCTTTCTTT CATRSSERTEAFF
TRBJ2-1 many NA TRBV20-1 TGCAGTGCCGAGGACGGACTATACAATGAGCAGTTCTTC CSAEDGLYNEQFF
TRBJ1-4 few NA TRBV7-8 TGTGCCAGCAGCTTAGGGTTGACAGTGACTGAAAAACTGTTTTTT CASSLGLTVTEKLFF
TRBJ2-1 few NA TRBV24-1 TGTGCCACCAGTGAGATGCCGGGGCATGAGCAGTTCTTC CATSEMPGHEQFF
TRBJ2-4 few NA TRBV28 TGTGCCAGCAGTTCCCTAGATCAGGCCAAAAACATTCAGTACTTC CASSSLDQAKNIQYF
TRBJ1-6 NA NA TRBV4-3 TGCGCCAGCGGAACAGGGAATTCACCCCTCCACTTT CASGTGNSPLHF
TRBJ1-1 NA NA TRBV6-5 TGTGCCAGCAGTTACAGGGCCGACACTGAAGCTTTCTTT CASSYRADTEAFF
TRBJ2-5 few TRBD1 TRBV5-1 TGCGCCAGCAGCATGACAGGGAATGGGCAAGAGACCCAGTACTTC CASSMTGNGQETQYF
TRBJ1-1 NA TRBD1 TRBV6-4 TGTGCCAGCAGTGACTCCGGGACAGGGCTCCAGAACACTGAAGCTTTCTTT CASSDSGTGLQNTEAFF
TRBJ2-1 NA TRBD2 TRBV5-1 TGCGCCAGCAGCTTGGCGGTACTAGCGGATCACAATGAGCAGTTCTTC CASSLAVLADHNEQFF
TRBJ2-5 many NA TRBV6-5 TGTGCCAGCAGTTACGGGAACAGGGTCGTGGAGACCCAGTACTTC CASSYGNRVVETQYF
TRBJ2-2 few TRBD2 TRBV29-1 TGCAGCGCCGGGACTAGCGGCTTCGGGGAGCTGTTTTTT CSAGTSGFGELFF
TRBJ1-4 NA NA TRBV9 TGTGCCAGCAGCGTAGCGGGGGGTGAAAAACTGTTTTTT CASSVAGGEKLFF
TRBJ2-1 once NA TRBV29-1 TGCAGCGTTGACGCCGTTTGGGGCGAGCAGTTCTTC CSVDAVWGEQFF
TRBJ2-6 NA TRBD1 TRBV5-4 TGTGCCAGCAGCTCGCCTACCGGGACAGGAGTTTCTGGGGCCAACGTCCTGACTTTC CASSSPTGTGVSGANVLTF
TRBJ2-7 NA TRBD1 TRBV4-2 TGTGCCAGCAGCCAAGACGGGACAGGGAGCCTGGAGCAGTACTTC CASSQDGTGSLEQYF
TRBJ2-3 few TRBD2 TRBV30 TGTGCCTGGAGGGTAGCGGGATCTGGCGCAGATACGCAGTATTTT CAWRVAGSGADTQYF
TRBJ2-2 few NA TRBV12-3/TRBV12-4 TGTGCCAGCAGTTTATTGGAGTCCGGGGAGCTGTTTTTT CASSLLESGELFF
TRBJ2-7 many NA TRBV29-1 TGCAGCACTCGAAGGGGACACGAGCAGTACTTC CSTRRGHEQYF
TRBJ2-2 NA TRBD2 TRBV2 TGTGCCAGCAGTGAAAGCGGGGGGCTTTACACCGGGGAGCTGTTTTTT CASSESGGLYTGELFF
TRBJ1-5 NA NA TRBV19 TGTGCCAGTACCTCAGTTGGGGGGGCTGGGGGCAATCAGCCCCAGCATTTT CASTSVGGAGGNQPQHF
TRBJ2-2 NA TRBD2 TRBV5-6 TGTGCCAGCAGCCCCTATGGGGCGGGAGTCAACACCGGGGAGCTGTTTTTT CASSPYGAGVNTGELFF
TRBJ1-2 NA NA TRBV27 TGTGCCAGCAGTCCAGGGGCGGGTGGCTACACCTTC CASSPGAGGYTF
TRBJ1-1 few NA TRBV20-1 TGCAGTGCTAGAGATCGACCGACAGGTAACACTGAAGCTTTCTTT CSARDRPTGNTEAFF
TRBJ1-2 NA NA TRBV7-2 TGTGCCAGCAGCTTAGTGCCAGATGGTGGCTACACCTTC CASSLVPDGGYTF
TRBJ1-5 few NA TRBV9 TGTGCCAGCAGCGGCGGACAGAACAATCAGCCCCAGCATTTT CASSGGQNNQPQHF
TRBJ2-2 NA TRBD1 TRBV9 TGTGCCAGCAGCTCCCGACAGGGGGCTAACGGGGAGCTGTTTTTT CASSSRQGANGELFF
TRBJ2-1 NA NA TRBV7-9 TGTGCCAGCAGCTTAACGGGAGCAGTCAATGAGCAGTTCTTC CASSLTGAVNEQFF
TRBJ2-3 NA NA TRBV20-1 TGCAGTGCTTGGCTAGCCACAGATACGCAGTATTTT CSAWLATDTQYF
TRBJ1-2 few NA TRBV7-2 TGTGCCAGCACCAATGTAGGGGGAGACTATGGCTACACCTTC CASTNVGGDYGYTF
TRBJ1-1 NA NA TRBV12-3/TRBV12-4 TGTGCCAGCAGTTTATACGAGAACACTGAAGCTTTCTTT CASSLYENTEAFF
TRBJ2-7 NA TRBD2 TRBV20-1 TGCAGTGCCCATGGGGACTACACCTACGAGCAGTACTTC CSAHGDYTYEQYF
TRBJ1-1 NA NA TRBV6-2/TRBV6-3 TGTGCCAGCAGCCACGGGGGACCGGCTTTCTTT CASSHGGPAFF
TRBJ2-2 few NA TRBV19 TGTGCCAGTAGTATAGTAGCGAACACCGGGGAGCTGTTTTTT CASSIVANTGELFF
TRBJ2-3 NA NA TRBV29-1 TGCAGCGTTGGCCCTAGCACAGATACGCAGTATTTT CSVGPSTDTQYF
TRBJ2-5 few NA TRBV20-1 TGCAGTGCTAGATTCTCAGAGACCCAGTACTTC CSARFSETQYF
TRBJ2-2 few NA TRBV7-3 TGTGCCAGCAGCTTAGCCGTTTACAACACCGGGGAGCTGTTTTTT CASSLAVYNTGELFF
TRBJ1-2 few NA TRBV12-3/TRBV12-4 TGTGCCAGCAGCCCTACGGGGCAGGGGGGCTACACCTTC CASSPTGQGGYTF
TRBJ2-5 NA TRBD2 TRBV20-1 TGCAGTGCTAAGTGGGGGACTAGCGGGAGCTTTCAAGAGACCCAGTACTTC CSAKWGTSGSFQETQYF
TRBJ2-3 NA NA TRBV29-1 TGCAGCGTTGAAGGCTCCAAACAACTAGTGATATCCGTAGATACGCAGTATTTT CSVEGSKQLVISVDTQYF
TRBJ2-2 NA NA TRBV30 TGTGCCTCGAACACCGGGGAGCTGTTTTTT CASNTGELFF
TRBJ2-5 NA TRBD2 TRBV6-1 TGTGCCAGCAAGCGGGAGGGTCGCTACCAAGAGACCCAGTACTTC CASKREGRYQETQYF
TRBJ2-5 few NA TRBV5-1 TGCGCCAGCAGCTTGGACACAGGGATTCAAGAGACCCAGTACTTC CASSLDTGIQETQYF
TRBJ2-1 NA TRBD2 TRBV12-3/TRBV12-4 TGTGCCAGCGGAGGACTAGCGGGAGTGGGGTCCTACAATGAGCAGTTCTTC CASGGLAGVGSYNEQFF